The 32 T cell receptor beta chains presented below share a single source sample, sequenced in a study of tissue T cells after allogeneic stem cell transplantation. Generated by immunoSEQ multiplex PCR, the TCRdb table keeps only in-frame clones and is missing some. This sample has 6,000 or so clones, with roughly 47% found just once. Time point described: mouse harvest day 7 after allogeneic transplant. Tail vein injection delivered 10^7 T-cell-depleted bone marrow cells and 10^6 splenic CD5+ T cells. Sequenced sample: gut tissue. All receptors come from a female BALB/c mouse given C57BL/6 T cells with graft-versus-host disease after an allogeneic hematopoietic cell transplant.

In the case of this clone: These gene names are mouse names. The observed sequence ends 1 residue before the CDR3 terminus, with the missing tail filled in from the germline J gene. Other DNA sequences in the sample encode the same CDR3. This chain uses TRBV3 with TRBJ2-7; perhaps TRBD2 as D (5 bases). Germline values: CDR1 SNHLY, CDR2 FYNGKV (reference sequence). CDR3 length: 13 residues. V shed 0 bases and J shed 4 bases, with 7 bases lying between them. The sequenced part of the CDR3 DNA is TGTGCCAGCAGCTTAGCGCTGGGTTATGAACAGTAC. Its protein is CASSLALGYEQY. The full CDR3 protein is CASSLALGYEQYF.

Turning to this clone: The gene names here belong to mouse. The read gets to within 1 residue of the CDR3 end, and the germline J gene fills in the rest. The chain is built from TRBV13-2 and TRBJ1-1; D remains ambiguous. Germline assignment: CDR1 NNHNN and CDR2 SYGAGS (reference sequence). V gave up 4 bases and J gave up 7 bases, with 5 bases separating them. The CDR3 sequence is 10 residues long. The CDR3 loop is CASGSKEVFF. Incomplete CDR3 DNA: TGTGCCAGCGGTTCCAAAGAAGTCTTC.

About this clone itself: Mouse gene names apply. The CDR3 bases that were read are TGTGCCAGCTCTCTCGGGGGCGCGGACACCCAGTAC. The encoded protein is CASSLGGADTQY. The whole CDR3 sequence reads CASSLGGADTQYF. This rearrangement joins TRBV12-2 to TRBJ2-5; D may match TRBD1 or TRBD2 (6 bases each). The read gets to within 1 residue of the CDR3 end, and the germline J gene fills in the rest. The V gene's germline CDR1 is SGHLS and CDR2 HYDKME. Trimming removed 0 bases at V and 6 bases at J, with 9 bases between. The CDR3 extends over 13 amino acids. Full variable domain (rest looked up from reference TRBV12-2 and TRBJ2-5): NSGVVQSPRYIIKGKGERSILKCIPISGHLSVAWYQQTQGQELKFFIQHYDKMERDKGNLPSRFSVQQFDDYHSEMNMSALELEDSAVYFCASSLGGADTQYFGPGTRLLVL.

As to this clone: Mouse gene names apply. The DNA ends 1 residue before the CDR3 does, and the rest of the CDR3 is filled in from the germline J gene. J is TRBJ2-3 and V is TRBV3, with D unresolved. From germline, CDR1 is SNHLY and CDR2 FYNGKV (reference sequence). V was clipped by 4 bases and J by 0 bases, with 2 bases between them. The CDR3 length is 12 residues. The sequenced CDR3 bases are TGTGCCAGCAGCTCTAGTGCAGAAACGCTGTAT. Translating gives CASSSSAETLY. The entire CDR3 sequence reads CASSSSAETLYF.

With respect to this clone: Gene names are the mouse ones. The read gets to within 1 residue of the CDR3 end, and the germline J gene fills in the rest. The chain recombines TRBV3 with TRBJ1-2, with TRBD1 matching over 8 bases. Trimming removed 3 bases from V and 0 bases from J; junction bases left unmatched: 0. Germline-derived CDR1 and CDR2 are SNHLY and FYNGKV (reference sequence). The CDR3 loop spans 14 amino acids. CDR3: CASSLTGANSDYTF. Incomplete CDR3 DNA: TGTGCCAGCAGCTTGACAGGGGCAAACTCCGACTACACC.

A remark on this clone: Gene names are the mouse ones. The missing CDR3 end, 1 residue past where the read stops, is filled in from the germline J gene. The chain joins TRBV26 to TRBJ1-6; 9 bases align to TRBD1. TRBJ1-6 qualifies as an ORF whose function is uncertain. J was trimmed by 0 bases and V by 5 bases; bases with no gene match: 5. CDR1 is KGHPV, CDR2 FQNQEV, per germline (reference sequence). CDR3 length equals 17 residues. The DNA read from the CDR3 is TGTGCCAGCAGTGCCGGGACAGGGAATTCCTATAATTCGCCCCTCTAC. Its protein is CASSAGTGNSYNSPLY. The whole CDR3 reads CASSAGTGNSYNSPLYF.

With regard to this clone: The listed genes are named as in mouse. The read terminates 1 residue ahead of where the CDR3 ends, so the germline J gene completes it. The identical CDR3 is also encoded by other nucleotide sequences in the sample. V gene TRBV26 combines with J gene TRBJ2-2, with D possibly TRBD1 on 6 matching bases. Germline CDR1 KGHPV, CDR2 FQNQEV (reference sequence). V was shortened by 3 bases and J by 1 base, with 6 bases between the two germline ends. The CDR3 has 14 amino acids. The CDR3 here is CASSLQGNTGQLYF. The sequenced CDR3 bases are TGTGCCAGCAGTCTACAGGGAAACACCGGGCAGCTCTAC. The whole variable domain, filled in from reference TRBV26 and TRBJ2-2, reads NSKVIQTPRYLVKGQGQKAKMRCIPEKGHPVVFWYQQNKNNEFKFLINFQNQEVLQQIDMTEKRFSAECPSNSPCSLEIQSSEAGDSALYLCASSLQGNTGQLYFGEGSKLTVL.

The sample holds one count of this clone. The genes are named according to mouse. The read halts 1 residue ahead of the CDR3 end, with the missing end drawn from the germline J gene. The J gene is TRBJ2-4, the V gene TRBV26, with TRBD2 matching over 10 bases. CDR1 is KGHPV and CDR2 is FQNQEV in the germline V gene (reference sequence). CDR3 length: 13 amino acids. Trimming at V came to 5 bases and at J to 5 bases, leaving 1 base not matched to a gene. The CDR3 DNA, read in part, is TGTGCCAGCAGTGGGACTGGGGTAAACACCTTGTAC. It specifies CASSGTGVNTLY. The CDR3, in full, reads CASSGTGVNTLYF.

The table lists this clone with a count of one. The germline and genes are mouse ones. The CDR3 is cut off 1 residue early in the read; its end comes from the germline J gene. The chain couples TRBV5 to TRBJ2-5; 9 nucleotides align to TRBD2. Germline lookup yields CDR1 LGHNA and CDR2 YNLKQL (reference sequence). V was pared by 4 bases and J by 3 bases, with 2 bases of the junction left unmatched. The CDR3 spans 14 residues. CDR3 residues: CASSRDWGQDTQYF. CDR3 DNA, as far as it was read: TGTGCCAGCAGCCGAGACTGGGGGCAAGACACCCAGTAC.

The sample holds one count of this clone. Gene names are the mouse ones. The read terminates 1 residue ahead of where the CDR3 ends, so the germline J gene completes it. The chain combines TRBV26 with TRBJ1-1; D is unresolved. The CDR3 is 13 amino acids. Germline lookup yields CDR1 KGHPV and CDR2 FQNQEV (reference sequence). The V end lost 2 bases, the J end lost 0 bases, and 4 bases lay between the germline ends. The CDR3 sequence is CASSLTTNTEVFF. The part of the CDR3 DNA that was read is TGTGCCAGCAGTCTGACAACAAACACAGAAGTCTTC. Drawing the rest from reference TRBV26 and TRBJ1-1, the complete variable domain is NSKVIQTPRYLVKGQGQKAKMRCIPEKGHPVVFWYQQNKNNEFKFLINFQNQEVLQQIDMTEKRFSAECPSNSPCSLEIQSSEAGDSALYLCASSLTTNTEVFFGKGTRLTVV.

This clone was counted a few times. Genes and germline come from the mouse. The read falls 1 residue short of the CDR3 end, and the missing part is taken from the germline J gene. This chain joins TRBV13-1 and TRBJ1-4; 8 bases agree with TRBD1. CDR1 is NSHNY, CDR2 SYGAGN, per germline. The CDR3 spans 14 residues. Trimming removed 3 bases from V and 3 bases from J; junction bases left unmatched: 1. Incomplete CDR3 DNA: TGTGCCAGCAGTGGACAGGGGACCAACGAAAGATTATTT. It codes for CASSGQGTNERLF. Given in full, the CDR3 is CASSGQGTNERLFF.

On this clone itself: The gene names given are mouse names. The read stops 1 residue short of the end of the CDR3; the missing end is completed from the germline J gene. The V gene is TRBV15, the J gene TRBJ2-7; TRBD2 matches at 7 bases. Germline V gene data show CDR1 as SGHND and CDR2 as FRSKSL. J gave up 0 bases and V 6 bases, and 5 bases lay outside the gene matches. CDR3 size: 14 residues. The CDR3 sequence: CASRATGSSYEQYF. CDR3 bases read: TGTGCCAGCAGGGCGACTGGGAGCTCCTATGAACAGTAC.

Note on this clone: Gene names follow the mouse nomenclature. The read terminates 1 residue ahead of where the CDR3 ends, so the germline J gene completes it. V usage is TRBV31 and J usage is TRBJ2-5, with TRBD1 matching 7 bases. Trimming at V came to 3 bases and at J to 0 bases, leaving 3 bases not matched to a gene. The CDR3 extends over 14 amino acids. Germline CDR1 is GKSSPN and CDR2 is SITVG. The sequenced part of the CDR3 DNA is TGTGCCTGGAGCCAGACAGGGAACCAAGACACCCAGTAC. It yields the protein CAWSQTGNQDTQY. The full CDR3 reads CAWSQTGNQDTQYF.

A note on this clone: Gene names are mouse gene names. The CDR3 extends 1 residue past the end of the read, so its final part is completed from the germline J gene. This rearrangement joins TRBV26 to TRBJ2-3; 9 positions agree with TRBD2. The trim removed 6 bases at V and 1 base at J, leaving 8 bases unmatched. Germline loops: CDR1 KGHPV, CDR2 FQNQEV (reference sequence). This CDR3 is 16 amino acids long. The CDR3 is CASSPPGLGGAETLYF. CDR3 bases read: TGTGCCAGCAGCCCCCCGGGACTGGGCGGTGCAGAAACGCTGTAT.

A word on this clone: Here the gene names and germline are mouse. The CDR3 goes on 1 residue after the read ends, and that part is filled in from the germline J gene. V is TRBV19 and J is TRBJ1-1; D not resolved. Germline lookup yields CDR1 FNHDT and CDR2 SITEND (reference sequence). Trimming shortened V by 6 bases and J by 1 base, and 4 bases separated the two germline ends. The CDR3 extends over 11 amino acids. CDR3 DNA (partial): TGTGCCAGCAAGGAAAACACAGAAGTCTTC. Translated: CASKENTEVF. The full-length CDR3 reads as CASKENTEVFF.

Comment on this clone: Any gene name here is a mouse gene name. The read terminates 1 residue before the CDR3 end, so the remaining end is supplied by the germline J gene. The V gene is TRBV4, the J gene TRBJ2-4; 9 bases line up with TRBD2. This CDR3 contains 13 residues. Trimming took 3 bases from V and 5 from J; bases not matched to a gene: 0. CDR1 is LGHDT, CDR2 YNNKQL, per germline (reference sequence). CDR3 DNA, as far as it was read: TGTGCCAGCAGCTATGGGGGGGCAAACACCTTGTAC. Residues: CASSYGGANTLY. The full CDR3 is CASSYGGANTLYF.

This clone showed up just a few times. Here the gene names and germline are mouse. The read is 1 residue too short to cover the CDR3 end, so that end is filled in from the germline J gene. The chain recombines TRBV5 with TRBJ2-5; 11 nucleotides agree with TRBD2. Germline CDR1 LGHNA, CDR2 YNLKQL (reference sequence). CDR3 size: 14 residues. Trimming took 4 bases from V and 5 from J; bases not matched to a gene: 2. The sequenced part of the CDR3 DNA is TGTGCCAGCAGCCCTGGACTGGGGGGAGACACCCAGTAC. Amino acids: CASSPGLGGDTQY. The full CDR3 protein reads CASSPGLGGDTQYF.

This clone was observed a few times. Gene labels here are mouse ones. The read terminates 1 residue before the CDR3 end, so the remaining end is supplied by the germline J gene. V gene TRBV12-2 combines with J gene TRBJ2-5; a possible D gene is TRBD1 (6 bases). The CDR3 sequence is 14 residues long. The V gene's germline CDR1 is SGHLS and CDR2 HYDKME. V shed 1 base and J shed 0 bases, with 7 bases lying between them. CDR3 bases read: TGTGCCAGCTCTCTGGGACATAACCAAGACACCCAGTAC. It specifies CASSLGHNQDTQY. The full CDR3 sequence reads CASSLGHNQDTQYF.

Points on this clone: Mouse gene names and germline throughout. The sequence runs out 1 residue before the end of the CDR3; the remainder is reconstructed from the germline J gene. The chain recombines TRBV13-3 with TRBJ2-1; TRBD1 aligns across 11 bases. Germline values: CDR1 NNHDY, CDR2 SYVADS. This CDR3 comprises 15 residues. Germline trimming cut 5 bases from V and 7 bases from J; bases unmatched to any gene: 8. The part of the CDR3 DNA that was read is TGTGCCAGCAGCGCCTGGGACAGGGGGAGGGCTGAGCAGTTC. The encoded protein is CASSAWDRGRAEQF. In full, the CDR3 is CASSAWDRGRAEQFF.

As for this clone: Mouse gene names apply. Coverage ceases 1 residue before the CDR3 finishes, and the germline J gene fills in the end. This chain connects TRBV15 to TRBJ2-2; 11 bases align to TRBD2. Trimming cost V 6 bases and J 2 bases; bases outside gene matches: 5. The CDR3 covers 16 residues. CDR1 and CDR2 from the germline V gene are SGHND and FRSKSL. CDR3 loop: CASSLGTGGNTGQLYF. CDR3 DNA, as far as it was read: TGTGCCAGCAGCCTCGGGACTGGGGGCAACACCGGGCAGCTCTAC. Looking up the rest from reference TRBV15 and TRBJ2-2 gives the full variable domain: DAGVTQTPRHEVAEKGQTIILKCEPVSGHNDLFWYRQTKIQGLELLSYFRSKSLMEDGGAFKDRFKAEMLNSSFSTLKIQPTEPKDSAVYLCASSLGTGGNTGQLYFGEGSKLTVL.

On this clone: This may arise from a read error, as a much more abundant clone is one base away. Genes here carry mouse names. The DNA ends 1 residue before the CDR3 does, and the rest of the CDR3 is filled in from the germline J gene. The sample holds other DNA sequences that translate to the same CDR3. The chain has TRBV19 and TRBJ2-7; the match to TRBD2 covers 8 bases. V lost 3 bases and J lost 3; bases outside the gene matches: 5. The CDR3 is 14 residues long. Germline V gives CDR1 FNHDT, CDR2 SITEND (reference sequence). CDR3: CASSTGTGLYEQYF. The sequenced part of the CDR3 DNA is TGTGCCAGCAGTACCGGGACTGGACTCTATGAACAGTAC.

Notes on this clone: Genes and germline are mouse. Sequencing ends 1 residue short of the CDR3 end; the germline J gene provides the rest. The J gene is TRBJ2-5, the V gene TRBV3, with D perhaps matching TRBD1 (5 bases). Trimming left V 5 bases short and J 0 bases short, with 9 bases between. The V gene's germline CDR1 is SNHLY and CDR2 FYNGKV (reference sequence). This CDR3 is built from 14 residues. CDR3 sequence reads: CASSPGRNQDTQYF. CDR3 DNA (partial): TGTGCCAGCAGCCCAGGGCGTAACCAAGACACCCAGTAC.

For this clone: The gene names given are mouse names. From the germline J gene comes the end of the CDR3, since the read stops 1 residue before it. V gene TRBV26 combines with J gene TRBJ1-4, with TRBD1 identical over 9 bases. The CDR3 spans 16 residues. From germline, CDR1 is KGHPV and CDR2 FQNQEV (reference sequence). The ends lost 4 bases at V and 2 bases at J; junction bases unmatched: 5. The CDR3 DNA, read in part, is TGTGCCAGCAGTCGAACAGGGGGCGAGTCCAACGAAAGATTATTT. This sequence encodes CASSRTGGESNERLF. The whole CDR3 sequence reads CASSRTGGESNERLFF.

For this clone: Gene names are the mouse ones. The sequence runs out 1 residue before the end of the CDR3; the remainder is reconstructed from the germline J gene. This sequence joins TRBV26 and TRBJ2-3, with D perhaps given as TRBD1 or TRBD2 (6 bases each). V was pared by 2 bases and J by 3 bases, with 12 bases between. Germline lookup yields CDR1 KGHPV and CDR2 FQNQEV (reference sequence). This CDR3 has 15 residues. The CDR3 loop is CASSLVGGWAETLYF. CDR3 bases read: TGTGCCAGCAGTCTGGTCGGGGGCTGGGCAGAAACGCTGTAT.

This clone has more than one count but fewer than ten. Genes and germline come from the mouse. The CDR3 goes on 1 residue after the read ends, and that part is filled in from the germline J gene. The chain links TRBV4 to TRBJ2-7, with 9 positions matching TRBD2. Germline CDR1 and CDR2: LGHDT and YNNKQL (reference sequence). The length of the CDR3 is 14 residues. The trim removed 4 bases at V and 2 bases at J, leaving 3 bases unmatched. CDR3 bases read: TGTGCCAGCAGCTCCGGACTGGGGACCTATGAACAGTAC. It is translated as CASSSGLGTYEQY. Given in full, the CDR3 is CASSSGLGTYEQYF.

As regards this clone: Gene names denote mouse genes. The read is 1 residue too short to cover the CDR3 end, so that end is filled in from the germline J gene. The gene calls are TRBV26 and TRBJ2-3; D might be TRBD2 (7 bases). This CDR3 comprises 14 residues. CDR1 is KGHPV, CDR2 FQNQEV, per germline (reference sequence). The germline V and J ends were trimmed by 2 bases and 5 bases, with 11 bases remaining between them. CDR3 amino acids: CASSLGGRGETLYF. The sequenced CDR3 bases are TGTGCCAGCAGTCTGGGGGGGCGCGGAGAAACGCTGTAT. The full variable domain, rest sourced from reference TRBV26 and TRBJ2-3, is NSKVIQTPRYLVKGQGQKAKMRCIPEKGHPVVFWYQQNKNNEFKFLINFQNQEVLQQIDMTEKRFSAECPSNSPCSLEIQSSEAGDSALYLCASSLGGRGETLYFGSGTRLTVL.

Remarks on this clone: Gene names are the mouse ones. The read terminates 1 residue ahead of where the CDR3 ends, so the germline J gene completes it. J is TRBJ1-2 and V is TRBV26, with D possibly matching TRBD1 (5 bases). Germline V gene lookup returns CDR1 KGHPV and CDR2 FQNQEV (reference sequence). The CDR3 is 13 amino acids. Trimming took off 5 bases at V and 1 base at J, with 8 bases between the two ends. Partial CDR3 DNA: TGTGCCAGCAGTATCCAGGGAAACTCCGACTACACC. Its protein is CASSIQGNSDYT. The full CDR3 reads CASSIQGNSDYTF.

With respect to this clone: The gene names here belong to mouse. The CDR3: CASRLGQGSYEQYF. The sequenced CDR3 bases are TGTGCCAGCAGGCTGGGACAGGGGTCCTATGAACAGTAC. V gene TRBV26 combines with J gene TRBJ2-7; TRBD1 agrees at 10 bases. The read gets to within 1 residue of the CDR3 end, and the germline J gene fills in the rest. CDR1 is KGHPV and CDR2 is FQNQEV in the germline V gene (reference sequence). The CDR3 length is 14 residues. V lost 6 bases, J lost 1 base, and 3 bases stayed unmatched.

In regard to this clone: Gene names are the mouse ones. Read sequence stops 1 residue before the CDR3 end, and the germline J gene provides the missing end. The chain is built from TRBV2 and TRBJ2-7; 7 nucleotides agree with TRBD1. The CDR3 covers 15 residues. Per germline, CDR1 LGHNA and CDR2 YSYQKL. The J segment lost 0 bases and the V segment lost 4 bases, leaving 6 bases of the junction unmatched. The CDR3 loop is CASSLPGQSSYEQYF. The sequenced CDR3 bases are TGTGCCAGCAGCCTCCCGGGACAGAGCTCCTATGAACAGTAC.

This clone was seen just once. Genes here carry mouse names. The CDR3 protein is CASSPGASGTEVFF. CDR3 bases read: TGTGCCAGCAGTCCCGGGGCAAGTGGAACAGAAGTCTTC. The rearrangement joins TRBV26 to TRBJ1-1; D perhaps matches TRBD1 (5 bases). The CDR3 extends 1 residue past the end of the read, so its final part is completed from the germline J gene. The CDR3 covers 14 residues. The germline V gene has CDR1 KGHPV and CDR2 FQNQEV (reference sequence). V was trimmed by 4 bases and J by 5 bases, leaving 14 bases between them.

In its sample, this clone is large. Mouse germline and gene names are used. Coverage ceases 1 residue before the CDR3 finishes, and the germline J gene fills in the end. This chain joins TRBV12-2 and TRBJ2-1; 9 bases agree with TRBD2. Looked up from germline, CDR1 is SGHLS and CDR2 is HYDKME. The CDR3 totals 14 residues. V gave up 2 bases and J gave up 3 bases; unmatched junction bases: 1. The CDR3 sequence: CASSRLGVYAEQFF. The sequenced CDR3 bases are TGTGCCAGCTCTCGACTGGGGGTCTATGCTGAGCAGTTC.

As concerns this clone: The germline and genes are mouse ones. The read gets to within 1 residue of the CDR3 end, and the germline J gene fills in the rest. The V call is TRBV13-3, the J call TRBJ2-7, with D unresolved. CDR3 size: 11 residues. Germline V gene sequence: CDR1 NNHDY, CDR2 SYVADS. V dropped 2 bases and J dropped 3 bases, with 3 bases sitting between them. The part of the CDR3 DNA that was read is TGTGCCAGCAGTGACATCTATGAACAGTAC. Translated: CASSDIYEQY. From start to end, the CDR3 is CASSDIYEQYF.